This TCR beta chain was documented in a study of identical twins (dated by TCRdb to about 2016). Looking at the study overall: To test whether fetal clonotypes persist, the study used deep sequencing on TCR alpha and beta repertoires from monozygotic twins, unrelated adults of various ages, and cord blood. Replicate twin experiments were performed at different times using different library preparation protocols to rule out contamination.

General conclusions and limits of the study: Compared with coincidental sharing between unrelated individuals, out-of-frame TCR alpha sequences shared between twins had an excess of sequences with low generation probability. Fewer insertions were carried by abundant cord blood beta clonotypes, a similar but weaker trend appeared in young adult naive repertoires, and no such trend appeared in memory repertoires. Invariant T cells such as MAIT and iNKT could partly confound zero-insertion analyses, though diverse VJ usage argued against this for most clonotypes. In monozygotic twins, recombination models systematically underestimated out-of-frame TCR alpha sharing, but the models matched the sharing seen between unrelated individuals. Excess twin sharing in beta out-of-frame sequences was weaker because fewer shared sequences lowered the signal-to-noise ratio. Because the same donors could not be followed over many years, the conclusions relied on cross-sectional statistical analysis.

Concerning this clonotype itself: The clone's antigen remains unknown. Base qualities are not recorded, but no much larger clone differs from it by a single base.

The protocol used for the library was 5' RACE. Sequencing took place on an Illumina HiSeq 2000. A universal primer binding site was introduced by template switching, and a unique molecular identifier was present in the final cDNA, enabling accurate counting of TCR cDNA molecules. Specific primers in the conserved constant-segment region were used to synthesize first-strand cDNA for the TCR alpha and beta chains. Each cDNA library was double barcoded, with a SMART-Mk sample barcode plus Illumina barcodes, to control for contamination. TruSeq adapter sequences along with Illumina sample barcodes were introduced in two successive PCR steps. Sequencing of the TCR alpha and beta cDNA libraries was done on the Illumina HiSeq platform using custom primers. On the study's bioinformatics: MiGEC processed the raw reads to extract unique molecular identifiers, while MiXCR was used to determine the CDR3 positions. For each individual, recombination models were inferred using an EM algorithm with the repgenHMM and IGoR tools. Shared clonotype analysis was performed with the tcR package in R, normalizing sharing by the product of cloneset sizes. To study raw recombination free of thymic and clonal selection effects, out-of-frame nonproductive sequences were analyzed. The public reads were reprocessed in TCRdb via fastp at Q25 and MiXCR, keeping in-frame beta chains. All rows with the same CDR3 protein become a single entry with the most common DNA and genes. These V and J calls are TCRdb output, not the study's own analysis. The sample table holds around 690,000 distinct CDR3 sequences, of which less than 25% were seen once. In total, the top ten clones hold around 4.5% of the sample.

All donors were healthy Caucasians. Three pairs of female monozygotic twins, all aged roughly 18 to 29 years, were included in the twin cohort. RNA for TCR libraries was isolated from peripheral blood mononuclear cells. The germline V gene gives CDR1 as MNHEY and CDR2 as SVGAGI. V and J lose 2 bases and 5 bases, and a span of 14 bases separates them. From the cysteine up to the phenylalanine, the CDR3 has a length of 15 residues. Only the CDR3 part of the read is kept: 45 bases, read in frame from the first base. This sample also appeared in a second study, on T cells expressing NK-cell markers. Per the second study: Three sorted T-cell subsets (CD3+CD56+NKG2C+, CD3+CD56+NKG2C- and CD3+CD56-NKG2C+) from 7 to 9 donors had their TCR beta-chain repertoires profiled. Of the eight sequenced donors, seven were found to be HCMV-seropositive and one was found to be HCMV-seronegative. In several experiments an anti-gammadeltaTCR antibody was added to restrict sorting to alphabetaTCR-expressing T cells. For roughly 6 donors, the dominant CD3+CD56+NKG2C+ clonotypes were among the top 10 CD8+ clonotypes and accounted for about 1.0-7.5% of CD8+ T cells. Those dominant clonotypes were again the most abundant among CD3+CD56-NKG2C+ cells in a few donors, at about 28.3-65%. It remained unclear whether the expanded NKG2C-expressing T cell clones were specific for HCMV antigens. The study sequenced eight donors, all healthy volunteers chosen at random: three men and five women. A commercial ELISA kit detecting HCMV-specific IgG in serum was used to determine HCMV serostatus. For more than 5 donors, unsorted PBMC were also used to sequence bulk peripheral blood T-cell repertoires. MIGEC handled demultiplexing of the reads and grouping by UMI, while MiTCR was used to assemble and quantify clonotypes. Only TCR cDNA sequences supported by at least two reads were kept to exclude erroneous sequences. Downstream repertoire analysis used the tcR package, and clonotypes were matched across fractions by CDR3 nucleotide sequence plus V segment. VDJmatch was used to annotate antigen specificity against VDJdb, with one amino acid substitution in CDR3 permitted.

The sequenced sample was PBMCs. The rearrangement combines TRBV6-5 with TRBJ2-3; TRBD2 is a possible D gene, resting on 5 matching bases. The sequence came from a woman younger than 30 in good health. The CDR3 has the sequence CASSYSMRAGDTQYF. The sequenced DNA is TGTGCCAGCAGTTACAGTATGAGGGCCGGAGATACGCAGTATTTT.